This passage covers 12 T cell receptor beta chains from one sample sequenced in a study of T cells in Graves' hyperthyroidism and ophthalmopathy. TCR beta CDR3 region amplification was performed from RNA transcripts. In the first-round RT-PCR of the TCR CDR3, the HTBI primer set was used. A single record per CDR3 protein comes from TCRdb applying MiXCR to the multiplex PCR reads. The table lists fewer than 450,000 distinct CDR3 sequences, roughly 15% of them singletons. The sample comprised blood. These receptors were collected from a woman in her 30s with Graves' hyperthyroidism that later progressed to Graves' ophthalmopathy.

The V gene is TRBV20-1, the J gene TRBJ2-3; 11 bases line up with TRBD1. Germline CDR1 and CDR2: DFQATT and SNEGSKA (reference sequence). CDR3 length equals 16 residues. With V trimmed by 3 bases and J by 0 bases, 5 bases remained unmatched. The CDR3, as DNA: TGCAGTGCTAGTTCTCGGACAGGGGGCAGCACAGATACGCAGTATTTT. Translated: CSASSRTGGSTDTQYF.

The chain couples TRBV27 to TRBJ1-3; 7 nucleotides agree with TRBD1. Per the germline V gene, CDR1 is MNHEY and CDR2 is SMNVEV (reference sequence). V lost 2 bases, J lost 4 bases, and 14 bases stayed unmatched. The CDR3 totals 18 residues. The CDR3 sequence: CASSLRALTGLGGNTIYF. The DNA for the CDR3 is TGTGCCAGCAGTTTACGCGCCCTGACAGGGCTGGGAGGAAACACCATATATTTT.

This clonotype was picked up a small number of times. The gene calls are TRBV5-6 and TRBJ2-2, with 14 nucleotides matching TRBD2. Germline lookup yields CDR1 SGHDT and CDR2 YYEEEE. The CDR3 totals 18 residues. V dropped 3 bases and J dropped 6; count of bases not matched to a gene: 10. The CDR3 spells CASSSTKKGLAGAGELFF. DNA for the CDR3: TGTGCCAGCAGCTCGACAAAAAAGGGACTAGCGGGAGCCGGGGAGCTGTTTTTT. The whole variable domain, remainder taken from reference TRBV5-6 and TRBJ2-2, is DAGVTQSPTHLIKTRGQQVTLRCSPKSGHDTVSWYQQALGQGPQFIFQYYEEEERQRGNFPDRFSGHQFPNYSSELNVNALLLGDSALYLCASSSTKKGLAGAGELFFGEGSRLTVL.

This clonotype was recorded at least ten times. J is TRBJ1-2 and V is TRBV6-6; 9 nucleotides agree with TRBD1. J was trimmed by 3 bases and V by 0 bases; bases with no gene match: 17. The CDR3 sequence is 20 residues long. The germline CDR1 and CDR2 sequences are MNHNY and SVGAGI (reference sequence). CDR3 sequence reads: CASSYSHLTGTGSSHYGYTF. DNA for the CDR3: TGTGCCAGCAGTTACTCGCACTTAACCGGGACAGGGTCCTCCCACTATGGCTACACCTTC.

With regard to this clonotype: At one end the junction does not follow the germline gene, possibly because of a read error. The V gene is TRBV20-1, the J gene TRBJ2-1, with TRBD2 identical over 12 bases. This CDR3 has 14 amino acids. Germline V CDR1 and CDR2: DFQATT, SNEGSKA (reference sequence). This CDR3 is CGARTSGGSNEQFF. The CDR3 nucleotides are TGCGGTGCTAGAACTAGCGGGGGGTCCAATGAGCAGTTCTTC.

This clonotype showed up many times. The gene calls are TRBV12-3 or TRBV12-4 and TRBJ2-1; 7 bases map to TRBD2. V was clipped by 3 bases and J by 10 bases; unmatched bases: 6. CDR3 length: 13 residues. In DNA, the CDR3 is TGTGCCAGCAGTTTCGGGGCGGGAGACGAGCAGTTCTTC. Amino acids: CASSFGAGDEQFF.

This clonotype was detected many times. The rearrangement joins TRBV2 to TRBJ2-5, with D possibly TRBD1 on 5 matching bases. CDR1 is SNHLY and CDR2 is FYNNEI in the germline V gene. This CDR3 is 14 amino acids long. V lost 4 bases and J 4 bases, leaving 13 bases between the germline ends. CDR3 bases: TGTGCCAGCAGTGTTTATAGGGGTTCAGAGACCCAGTACTTC. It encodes CASSVYRGSETQYF.

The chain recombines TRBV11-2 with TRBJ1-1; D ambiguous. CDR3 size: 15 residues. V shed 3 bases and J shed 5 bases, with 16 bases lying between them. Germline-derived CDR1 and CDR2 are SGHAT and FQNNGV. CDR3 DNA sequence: TGTGCCAGCAGCTTTCTTACCTACTTAGGGACTGAAGCTTTCTTT. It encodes CASSFLTYLGTEAFF.

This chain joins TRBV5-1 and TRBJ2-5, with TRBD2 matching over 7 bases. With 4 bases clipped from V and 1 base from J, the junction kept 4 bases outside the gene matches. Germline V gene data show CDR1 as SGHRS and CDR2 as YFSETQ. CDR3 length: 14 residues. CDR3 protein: CASSGGTTQETQYF. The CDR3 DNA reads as TGCGCCAGCAGCGGAGGGACTACCCAAGAGACCCAGTACTTC.

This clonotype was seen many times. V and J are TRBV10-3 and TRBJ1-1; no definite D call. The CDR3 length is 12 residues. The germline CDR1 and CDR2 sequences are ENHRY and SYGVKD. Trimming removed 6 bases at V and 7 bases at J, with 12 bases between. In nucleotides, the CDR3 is TGTGCCATCAGGGGAGACACGGATGAAGCTTTCTTT. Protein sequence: CAIRGDTDEAFF.

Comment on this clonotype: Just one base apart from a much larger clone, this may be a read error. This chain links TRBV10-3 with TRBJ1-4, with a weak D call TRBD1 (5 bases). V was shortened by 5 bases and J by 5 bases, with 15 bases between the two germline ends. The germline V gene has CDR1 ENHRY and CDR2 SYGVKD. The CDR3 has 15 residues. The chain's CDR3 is CAISHPGAGNEKLFF. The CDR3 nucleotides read TGTGCCATCAGTCACCCCGGGGCAGGGAATGAAAAACTGTTTTTT.

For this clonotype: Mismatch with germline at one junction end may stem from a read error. The CDR3 DNA follows: TGTGCCTGGAGTTTTCAGAACTACAAGCAGTACTTC. This translates into CAWSFQNYKQYF. This chain links TRBV30 with TRBJ2-7; no reliable D call. CDR1 and CDR2 (germline): GTSNPN, SVGIG (reference sequence). The CDR3 has 12 residues.